Below, 24 T cell receptor beta chains from the same sample are listed, as sequenced in a study of read filtering for tumor transcriptome and immune sequencing. Molecular barcoded adaptors covering alpha/delta and beta/gamma chains were used on around 370 ng RNA. Using its own MiXCR run on the reads, TCRdb lists one record per CDR3 protein. Found here are 100,000 to 150,000 distinct CDR3 sequences, 13% of them singletons; the top ten hold approximately 10%. Sequenced: a population of CD138-negative cells sorted from bone marrow. These receptors all come from a donor over 35 with multiple myeloma.

This clonotype showed up just a few times. CDR3: CASSSYSEETQYF. The CDR3 DNA is TGTGCCAGCAGCTCGTACAGTGAAGAGACCCAGTACTTC. V gene TRBV11-2 combines with J gene TRBJ2-5; D remains unclear. Trimming stripped 4 bases from V and 3 bases from J, with 9 bases between. The germline V gene has CDR1 SGHAT and CDR2 FQNNGV. This CDR3 comprises 13 residues.

In the case of this clonotype: A much larger clone lies one base from this, so it may be a read error. The chain uses TRBV13 and TRBJ2-1; TRBD1 matches at 8 bases. The germline CDR1 and CDR2 sequences are PRHDT and FYEKMQ (reference sequence). CDR3 length: 20 residues. With V trimmed by 2 bases and J by 0 bases, 15 bases remained unmatched. CDR3 in amino acids: CASSLRGRGLTASSYNEQFF. CDR3 DNA sequence: TGTGCCAGCAGCTTAAGGGGCAGGGGGCTTACCGCTAGCTCCTACAATGAGCAGTTCTTC.

This chain links TRBV30 with TRBJ1-1, with D perhaps TRBD1 (6 bases). The germline V gene has CDR1 GTSNPN and CDR2 SVGIG (reference sequence). Between the trimmed V and J ends, which lost 4 bases and 4 bases, there was a span of 16 bases. This CDR3 is 14 amino acids long. The CDR3 bases are TGTGCCTGGATCTCCGAGGGGGAGGGCACTGAAGCTTTCTTT. Residues: CAWISEGEGTEAFF.

This clonotype has at least ten counts. The rearrangement joins TRBV19 to TRBJ1-1, with 7 bases that match TRBD1. With 5 bases clipped from V and 3 bases from J, the junction kept 3 bases outside the gene matches. There are 13 residues in the CDR3. Germline CDR1 LNHDA, CDR2 SQIVND (reference sequence). The CDR3 DNA is TGTGCCAGTAGTTTCACAGGGGACACTGAAGCTTTCTTT. This sequence encodes CASSFTGDTEAFF.

This clonotype was seen repeatedly, ten times or more. J is TRBJ2-1 and V is TRBV29-1; the D is unclear. The CDR3 contains 11 residues. The germline CDR1 and CDR2 sequences are SQVTM and ANQGSEA. The V end was cut by 7 bases, the J end by 6 bases, with 10 bases between. CDR3 in DNA: TGCAGCGCTAGTGCGAGCAATGAGCAGTTCTTC. It translates to CSASASNEQFF.

Turning to this clonotype: This may stem from a read error, because a much larger clone lies one nucleotide away. V and J are TRBV10-2 and TRBJ2-3, with 13 nucleotides matching TRBD2. The CDR3 extends over 17 amino acids. Germline CDR1 WSHSY, CDR2 SAAADI. The CDR3 reads CASSRFGLAGESDTRYF. CDR3 bases: TGCGCCAGCAGCCGGTTCGGACTAGCGGGAGAATCGGATACGCGGTATTTT.

On this clonotype: A much larger clone lies a single base off, so this may be a read error. The chain joins TRBV20-1 to TRBJ1-1; a weak D match, TRBD1 (5 bases). V was clipped by 1 base and J by 7 bases, with 22 bases between them. The CDR3 is made up of 16 amino acids. Germline V gives CDR1 DFQATT, CDR2 SNEGSKA (reference sequence). CDR3 bases: TGCAGTGCTAGAGGGGATCAGCCGGGACGGCGAATTGAAGCTTTCTTT. Residues: CSARGDQPGRRIEAFF.

The V gene is TRBV6-6, the J gene TRBJ2-3; no clear D gene. This CDR3 has 12 residues. V gave up 6 bases and J gave up 4 bases, with 8 bases separating them. The germline CDR1 and CDR2 sequences are MNHNY and SVGAGI (reference sequence). The CDR3 reads CASSSIADTQYF. The CDR3 nucleotides are TGTGCCAGCAGCTCAATCGCAGATACGCAGTATTTT.

Comment on this clonotype: This probably arose from a read error, given a far larger clone one base away. The genes are TRBV7-3 and TRBJ1-4, with TRBD1 as a possible D gene (6 bases). The CDR3 loop spans 15 amino acids. CDR1 is SGHTA, CDR2 FQGTGA, per germline. The CDR3 DNA sequence: TGTGCCGGCAGCTCCACAGGGCTGTCCCATGAAAAACTGTTTTTT. It is translated as CAGSSTGLSHEKLFF.

This clonotype was detected only once. The chain has TRBV5-6 and TRBJ1-1; 9 bases map to TRBD1. V shed 4 bases, J shed 3 bases, and the junction held 7 bases outside the gene matches. Germline V lookup: CDR1 SGHDT, CDR2 YYEEEE. The CDR3 sequence is 15 residues long. The CDR3 coding sequence is TGTGCCAGCAGCAATTACGGGACAGGGTACACTGAAGCTTTCTTT. This encodes CASSNYGTGYTEAFF.

The genes are TRBV11-2 and TRBJ2-6; maybe TRBD1 (5 bases). The CDR3 spans 16 residues. Germline values: CDR1 SGHAT, CDR2 FQNNGV. Trimming took 5 bases from V and 2 from J, leaving 13 bases between them. For the CDR3, the DNA is TGTGCCAGCAGCATAGGACAAAGCACTGGGGCCAACGTCCTGACTTTC. It codes for CASSIGQSTGANVLTF.

On this clonotype itself: A much larger clone sits a single nucleotide away, making a read error possible. The DNA of the CDR3 is TGTGCCAGCAGACTCCCAGCCCAAGAGACCCAGTACTTC. As protein: CASRLPAQETQYF. The chain combines TRBV3-1 with TRBJ2-5; D unclear. V lost 6 bases and J 1 base, leaving 9 bases between the germline ends. Per germline, CDR1 LGHDT and CDR2 YNNKEL (reference sequence). The CDR3 loop spans 13 amino acids.

This clonotype was detected ten times or more. V usage is TRBV7-9 and J usage is TRBJ1-2; TRBD1 matches at 7 bases. V lost 7 bases, J lost 5 bases, and 13 bases stayed unmatched. Germline V gives CDR1 SEHNR, CDR2 FQNEAQ (reference sequence). The CDR3 covers 15 residues. DNA for the CDR3: TGTGCCAGCACCCCTGGACAGGTGCCCCGATATGGCTACACCTTC. Protein sequence: CASTPGQVPRYGYTF.

This clonotype occurred many times. The chain joins TRBV3-1 to TRBJ2-5; D is perhaps TRBD2 (5 bases). V lost 2 bases, J lost 5 bases, and 15 bases lay in between. Germline V gene lookup returns CDR1 LGHDT and CDR2 YNNKEL (reference sequence). The CDR3 spans 15 residues. The CDR3 here is CASSQTSGVAETQYF. Written as DNA, the CDR3 is TGTGCCAGCAGCCAAACGTCCGGGGTTGCGGAGACCCAGTACTTC.

A word on this clonotype: This could be a read error, since a much larger clone is one nucleotide away. CDR3 coding DNA: TGTGCCAGCAGCCCGGGACTAGCGGTGCGCACCGGGGAGCCGTTTTTT. As protein: CASSPGLAVRTGEPFF. The rearrangement links TRBV9 to TRBJ2-2, with 11 bases that match TRBD2. CDR3 length: 16 residues. In germline, CDR1 is SGDLS, CDR2 YYNGEE.

A remark on this clonotype: A read error may explain this, as a much larger clone is one base away. V is TRBV2 and J is TRBJ2-2; 7 nucleotides line up with TRBD1. V lost 7 bases and J lost 6; bases outside the gene matches: 11. The CDR3 covers 15 residues. CDR1 and CDR2 (germline): SNHLY, FYNNEI. CDR3 region: CASTQDRSFAGELFF. CDR3 coding DNA: TGTGCCAGCACCCAGGACAGGAGCTTCGCCGGGGAGCTGTTTTTT.

Details on this clonotype: This may arise from a read error, as a much more abundant clone is one base away. The chain uses TRBV3-1 and TRBJ1-1, with TRBD1 as a possible D gene (5 bases). The CDR3 sequence is 14 residues long. Germline values: CDR1 LGHDT, CDR2 YNNKEL (reference sequence). Trimming took off 5 bases at V and 0 bases at J, with 10 bases between the two ends. The CDR3 loop is CASSDSGMNTEAFF. In nucleotides, the CDR3 is TGTGCCAGCAGCGACAGTGGGATGAACACTGAAGCTTTCTTT.

This clonotype has a count of ten or more. The chain employs TRBV7-2 and TRBJ2-7; 7 bases align to TRBD1. The CDR3 length is 16 residues. The V gene's germline CDR1 is SGHTA and CDR2 FQGNSA. Losses at the gene ends were 1 base for V and 2 bases for J; bases not matched to a gene: 8. The CDR3 here is CASSLDVGTATYEQYF. CDR3 nucleotide sequence: TGTGCCAGCAGCTTAGACGTTGGGACAGCTACCTACGAGCAGTACTTC.

At least ten counts were recorded for this clonotype. The rearrangement uses TRBV5-1 and TRBJ1-1; 7 bases fit TRBD1. After removal of 0 bases from V and 0 bases from J, the junction contained 2 bases not matched to a gene. CDR3 size: 15 residues. Germline V gene lookup returns CDR1 SGHRS and CDR2 YFSETQ. The CDR3 DNA reads as TGCGCCAGCAGCTTGGAAACAGGGGTGAACACTGAAGCTTTCTTT. Protein sequence: CASSLETGVNTEAFF.

This clonotype was picked up many times. J is TRBJ2-5 and V is TRBV11-2; D is possibly TRBD1 (6 bases). The CDR3 consists of 16 residues. Germline V CDR1 and CDR2: SGHAT, FQNNGV. V was pared by 1 base and J by 0 bases, with 12 bases between. This chain's CDR3 is CASSLGQATYQETQYF. As DNA, the CDR3 is TGTGCCAGCAGCTTAGGACAGGCCACGTACCAAGAGACCCAGTACTTC.

The chain has TRBV25-1 and TRBJ1-5, with 9 bases lining up with TRBD1. CDR3 length: 14 residues. CDR1 is MGHDK, CDR2 SYGVNS, per germline. The ends lost 6 bases at V and 7 bases at J; junction bases unmatched: 7. The CDR3 bases are TGTGCCAGCAGCGCTACAGGGGGCGGGCAGCCCCAGCATTTT. Translation gives CASSATGGGQPQHF. The full variable domain, with the rest looked up from reference TRBV25-1 and TRBJ1-5, is EADIYQTPRYLVIGTGKKITLECSQTMGHDKMYWYQQDPGMELHLIHYSYGVNSTEKGDLSSESTVSRIRTEHFPLTLESARPSHTSQYLCASSATGGGQPQHFGDGTRLSIL.

This clonotype turned up a few times. The genes are TRBV5-1 and TRBJ2-2; D tentatively reads TRBD1 or TRBD2 (6 bases each). Trimming took off 0 bases at V and 3 bases at J, with 12 bases between the two ends. Germline CDR1 is SGHRS and CDR2 is YFSETQ. The CDR3 length is 16 residues. The CDR3 loop reads CASSLAGGLDTGELFF. The CDR3 DNA follows: TGCGCCAGCAGCTTGGCCGGGGGCTTGGACACCGGGGAGCTGTTTTTT. The whole variable domain, remainder taken from reference TRBV5-1 and TRBJ2-2, is KAGVTQTPRYLIKTRGQQVTLSCSPISGHRSVSWYQQTPGQGLQFLFEYFSETQRNKGNFPGRFSGRQFSNSRSEMNVSTLELGDSALYLCASSLAGGLDTGELFFGEGSRLTVL.

This clonotype was detected only a few times. This may come from a read error, since a much larger clone is one base off. This chain uses TRBV14 with TRBJ2-1; no firm D call. Germline CDR1 and CDR2: SGHDN and FVKESK. This CDR3 comprises 12 residues. Trimming left V 3 bases short and J 8 bases short, with 8 bases between. CDR3 sequence reads: CASSQGPHEQFF. The CDR3 nucleotides are TGTGCCAGCAGCCAGGGTCCCCATGAGCAGTTCTTC. The complete variable domain, with remaining parts taken from reference TRBV14 and TRBJ2-1, reads EAGVTQFPSHSVIEKGQTVTLRCDPISGHDNLYWYRRVMGKEIKFLLHFVKESKQDESGMPNNRFLAERTGGTYSTLKVQPAELEDSGVYFCASSQGPHEQFFGPGTRLTVL.

The CDR3 region is CASSYSKGTINIQYF. The CDR3 DNA follows: TGTGCCAGCAGTTACTCTAAGGGTACGATAAACATTCAGTACTTC. This chain joins TRBV6-5 and TRBJ2-4; D gene unclear. The CDR3 consists of 15 residues. Trimming removed 0 bases at V and 6 bases at J, with 12 bases between. Looked up from germline, CDR1 is MNHEY and CDR2 is SVGAGI.